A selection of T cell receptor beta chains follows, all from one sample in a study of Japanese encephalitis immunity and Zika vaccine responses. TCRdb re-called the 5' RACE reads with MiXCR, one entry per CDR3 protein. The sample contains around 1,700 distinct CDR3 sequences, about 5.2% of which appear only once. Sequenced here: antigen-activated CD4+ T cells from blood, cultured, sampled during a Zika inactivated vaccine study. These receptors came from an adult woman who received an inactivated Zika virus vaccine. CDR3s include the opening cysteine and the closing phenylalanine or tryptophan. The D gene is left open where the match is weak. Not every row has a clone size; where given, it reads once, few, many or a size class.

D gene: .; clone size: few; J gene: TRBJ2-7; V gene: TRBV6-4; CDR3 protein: CASSAPRLEHYEQYF; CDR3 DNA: TGTGCCAGCAGTGCCCCACGGCTAGAACACTACGAGCAGTACTTC
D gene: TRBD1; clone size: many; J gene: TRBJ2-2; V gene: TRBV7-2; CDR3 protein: CASSSPTGGRAGELFF; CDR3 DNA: TGTGCCAGCAGCTCTCCGACAGGGGGCCGGGCCGGGGAGCTGTTTTTT
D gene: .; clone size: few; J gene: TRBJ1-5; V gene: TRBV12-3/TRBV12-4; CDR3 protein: CASSRPVSSSNQPQHF; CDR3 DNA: TGTGCCAGCAGTCGCCCGGTCAGCAGCAGCAATCAGCCCCAGCATTTT
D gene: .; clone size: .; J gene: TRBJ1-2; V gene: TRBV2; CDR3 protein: CASIPLREDNYGYTF; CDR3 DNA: TGTGCCAGCATCCCCCTCCGAGAAGACAACTATGGCTACACCTTC
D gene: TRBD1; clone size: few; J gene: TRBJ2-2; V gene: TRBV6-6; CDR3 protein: CASRGQANTGELFF; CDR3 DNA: TGTGCCAGCAGAGGACAGGCGAACACCGGGGAGCTGTTTTTT
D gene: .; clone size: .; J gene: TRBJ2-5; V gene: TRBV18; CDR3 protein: CASSPLAVQETQYF; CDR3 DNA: TGTGCCAGCTCACCACTGGCAGTCCAAGAGACCCAGTACTTC
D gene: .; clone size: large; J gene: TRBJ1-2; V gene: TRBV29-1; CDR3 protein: CSVNLGQPNYGYTF; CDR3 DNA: TGCAGCGTTAACCTTGGACAGCCCAACTATGGCTACACCTTC
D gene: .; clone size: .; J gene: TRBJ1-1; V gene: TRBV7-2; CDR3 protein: CASSSSGAYTEAFF; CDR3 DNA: TGTGCCAGCAGCTCGTCGGGGGCGTACACTGAAGCTTTCTTT
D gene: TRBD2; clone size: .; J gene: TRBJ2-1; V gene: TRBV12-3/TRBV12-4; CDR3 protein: CASSFMGLASDEQFF; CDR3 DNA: TGTGCCAGCAGTTTTATGGGACTAGCTTCCGATGAGCAGTTCTTC
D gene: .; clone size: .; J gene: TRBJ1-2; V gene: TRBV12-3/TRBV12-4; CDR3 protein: CASSFTGDPNYGYTF; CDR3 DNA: TGTGCCAGCAGTTTCACGGGGGACCCTAACTATGGCTACACCTTC
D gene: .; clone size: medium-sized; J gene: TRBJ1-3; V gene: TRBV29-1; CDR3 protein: CSVEASRSGNTIYF; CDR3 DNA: TGCAGCGTCGAGGCTAGCCGATCTGGAAACACCATATATTTT
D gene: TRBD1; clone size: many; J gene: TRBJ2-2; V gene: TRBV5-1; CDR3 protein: CASSEDRGNTGELFF; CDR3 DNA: TGCGCCAGCAGTGAGGACAGGGGTAACACCGGGGAGCTGTTTTTT
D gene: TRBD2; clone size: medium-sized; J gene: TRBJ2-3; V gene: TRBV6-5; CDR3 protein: CASSYRLAGATDTQYF; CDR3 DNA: TGTGCCAGCAGTTACCGACTAGCGGGGGCAACAGATACGCAGTATTTT
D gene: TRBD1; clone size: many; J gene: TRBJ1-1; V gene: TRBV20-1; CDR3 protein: CSARDRRTGDGNTEAFF; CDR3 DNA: TGCAGTGCTAGAGATCGCAGGACAGGGGATGGGAACACTGAAGCTTTCTTT
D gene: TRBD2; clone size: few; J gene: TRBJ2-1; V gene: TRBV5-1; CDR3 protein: CASSLRASGGSSYNEQFF; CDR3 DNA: TGCGCCAGCAGCTTGAGGGCTAGCGGGGGATCCTCCTACAATGAGCAGTTCTTC
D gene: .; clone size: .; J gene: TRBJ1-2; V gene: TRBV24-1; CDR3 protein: CAVIRAYGYTF; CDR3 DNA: TGTGCCGTGATCAGGGCCTATGGCTACACCTTC
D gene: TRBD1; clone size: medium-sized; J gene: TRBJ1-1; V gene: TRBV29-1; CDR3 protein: CSVPTGDTEAFF; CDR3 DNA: TGCAGCGTCCCGACAGGGGACACTGAAGCTTTCTTT
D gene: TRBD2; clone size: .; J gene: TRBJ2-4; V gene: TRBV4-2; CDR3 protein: CASSQLSGGGKNIQYF; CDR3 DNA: TGTGCCAGCAGCCAACTCAGCGGGGGAGGCAAAAACATTCAGTACTTC
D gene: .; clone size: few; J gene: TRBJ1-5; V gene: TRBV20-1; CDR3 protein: CSARSAGRGGYSNQPQHF; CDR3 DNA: TGCAGTGCTAGATCTGCAGGTCGGGGGGGATATAGCAATCAGCCCCAGCATTTT
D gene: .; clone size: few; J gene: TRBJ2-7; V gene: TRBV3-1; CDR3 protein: CASSSGVSDEQYF; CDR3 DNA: TGTGCCAGCAGCTCGGGGGTTAGCGACGAGCAGTACTTC
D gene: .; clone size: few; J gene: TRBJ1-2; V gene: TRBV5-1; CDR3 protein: CASSLTAATNYGYTF; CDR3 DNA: TGCGCCAGCAGCCTAACGGCAGCGACTAACTATGGCTACACCTTC
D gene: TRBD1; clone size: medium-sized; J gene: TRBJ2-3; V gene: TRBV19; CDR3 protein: CASTPRTGQAAYTDTQYF; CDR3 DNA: TGTGCCAGTACCCCCCGGACAGGCCAAGCAGCCTACACAGATACGCAGTATTTT
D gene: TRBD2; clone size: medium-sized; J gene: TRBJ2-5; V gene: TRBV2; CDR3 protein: CASTLAAETQYF; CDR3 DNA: TGTGCCAGCACACTAGCGGCGGAGACCCAGTACTTC
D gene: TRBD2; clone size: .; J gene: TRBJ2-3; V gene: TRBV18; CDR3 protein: CASSRSSGGTDTQYF; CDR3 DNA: TGTGCCAGCTCACGGAGTAGCGGGGGAACAGATACGCAGTATTTT
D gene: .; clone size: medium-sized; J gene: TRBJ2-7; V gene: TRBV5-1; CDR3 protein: CASSKDTYEQYF; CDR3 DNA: TGCGCCAGCAGCAAGGATACCTACGAGCAGTACTTC
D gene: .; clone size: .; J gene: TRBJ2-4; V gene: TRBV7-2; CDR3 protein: CASSYRWGIQNIQYF; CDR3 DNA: TGTGCCAGCAGCTACCGCTGGGGTATTCAAAACATTCAGTACTTC
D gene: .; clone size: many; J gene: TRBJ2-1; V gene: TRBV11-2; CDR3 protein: CASSTRSNEQFF; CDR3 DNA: TGTGCCAGCAGCACCCGTTCGAATGAGCAGTTCTTC
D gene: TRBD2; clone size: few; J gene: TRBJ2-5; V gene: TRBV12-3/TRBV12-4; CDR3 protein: CASSSRGVAGQETQYF; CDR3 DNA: TGTGCCAGCAGTTCCCGGGGGGTTGCGGGCCAAGAGACCCAGTACTTC
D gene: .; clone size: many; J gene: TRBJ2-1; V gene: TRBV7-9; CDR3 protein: CASSLGDRYNEQFF; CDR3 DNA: TGTGCCAGCAGCTTAGGAGACAGATACAATGAGCAGTTCTTC
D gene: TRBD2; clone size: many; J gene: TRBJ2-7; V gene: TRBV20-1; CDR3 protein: CSAARGTSYEQYF; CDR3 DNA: TGCAGTGCTGCGCGGGGGACCTCCTACGAGCAGTACTTC
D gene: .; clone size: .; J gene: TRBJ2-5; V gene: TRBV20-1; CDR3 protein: CSAREEETQYF; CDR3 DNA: TGCAGTGCTAGAGAAGAAGAGACCCAGTACTTC
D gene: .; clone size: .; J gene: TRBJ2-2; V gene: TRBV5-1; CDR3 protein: CASSVVGANTGELFF; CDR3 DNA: TGCGCCAGCAGTGTTGTAGGCGCGAACACCGGGGAGCTGTTTTTT
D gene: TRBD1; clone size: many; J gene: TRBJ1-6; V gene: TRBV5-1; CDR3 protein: CASSLVTGGGQSPLHF; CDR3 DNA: TGCGCCAGCAGCTTGGTGACAGGGGGTGGTCAATCACCCCTCCACTTT
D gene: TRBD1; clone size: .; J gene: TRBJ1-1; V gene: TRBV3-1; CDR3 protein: CASSQETGEAFF; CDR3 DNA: TGTGCCAGCAGCCAAGAGACAGGGGAAGCTTTCTTT
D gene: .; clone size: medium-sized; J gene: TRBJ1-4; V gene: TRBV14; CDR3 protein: CASSRAGSISEKLFF; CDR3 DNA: TGTGCCAGCAGCCGGGCAGGAAGCATAAGTGAAAAACTGTTTTTT
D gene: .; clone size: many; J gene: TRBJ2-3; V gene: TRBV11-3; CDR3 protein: CASSNPPGDTQYF; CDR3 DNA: TGTGCCAGCAGCAACCCGCCGGGGGATACGCAGTATTTT
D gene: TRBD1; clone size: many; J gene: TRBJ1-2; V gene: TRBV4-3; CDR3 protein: CASSPGQQYPNYGYTF; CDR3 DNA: TGCGCCAGCAGCCCGGGACAGCAATATCCTAACTATGGCTACACCTTC
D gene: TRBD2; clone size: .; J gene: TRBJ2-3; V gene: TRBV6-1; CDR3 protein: CASSPRSLGLAGGYGDTQNF; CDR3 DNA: TGTGCCAGCAGTCCGAGGTCGCTGGGACTAGCGGGGGGGTACGGAGATACGCAGAATTTT
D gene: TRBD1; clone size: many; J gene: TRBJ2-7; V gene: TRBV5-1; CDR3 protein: CASSPRQGSSYEQYF; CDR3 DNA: TGCGCCAGCAGCCCAAGACAGGGGTCCTCCTACGAGCAGTACTTC
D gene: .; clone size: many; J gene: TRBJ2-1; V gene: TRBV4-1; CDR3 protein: CASSPGWSTYYNEQFF; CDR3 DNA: TGCGCCAGCAGCCCCGGCTGGTCGACCTATTACAATGAGCAGTTCTTC
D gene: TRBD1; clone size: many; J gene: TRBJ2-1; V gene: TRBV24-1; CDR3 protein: CATTPGFGANQGDNEQFF; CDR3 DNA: TGTGCCACCACCCCCGGGTTCGGAGCTAATCAGGGGGACAATGAGCAGTTCTTC
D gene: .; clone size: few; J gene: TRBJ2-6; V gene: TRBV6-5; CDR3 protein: CASSYDYPGPISGANVLTF; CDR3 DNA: TGTGCCAGCAGTTACGACTACCCGGGGCCGATCTCTGGGGCCAACGTCCTGACTTTC
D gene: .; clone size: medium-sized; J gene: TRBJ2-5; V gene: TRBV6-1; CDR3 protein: CASSSLTGRLQYF; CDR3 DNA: TGTGCCAGCAGTTCGTTGACGGGACGGCTACAGTACTTC
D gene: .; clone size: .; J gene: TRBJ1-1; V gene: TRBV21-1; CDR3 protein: CASSPSRDTDTEAFF; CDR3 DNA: TGTGCCAGCAGTCCGTCCCGGGACACCGACACTGAAGCTTTCTTT
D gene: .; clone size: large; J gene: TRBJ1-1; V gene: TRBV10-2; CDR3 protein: CASTLGRGTEAFF; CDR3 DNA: TGCGCCAGCACATTGGGGCGGGGTACTGAAGCTTTCTTT
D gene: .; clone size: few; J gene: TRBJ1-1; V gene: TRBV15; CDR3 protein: CATSRDLKTVNTEAFF; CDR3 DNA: TGTGCCACCAGCAGAGATTTAAAAACAGTGAACACTGAAGCTTTCTTT
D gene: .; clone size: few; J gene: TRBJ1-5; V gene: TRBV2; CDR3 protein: CASSDTSSNQPQHF; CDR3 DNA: TGTGCCAGCAGTGACACCTCTAGCAATCAGCCCCAGCATTTT
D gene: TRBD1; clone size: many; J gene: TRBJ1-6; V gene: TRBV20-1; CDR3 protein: CSARDDRDNSPLHF; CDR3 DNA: TGCAGTGCTAGAGATGACAGGGACAATTCACCCCTCCACTTT
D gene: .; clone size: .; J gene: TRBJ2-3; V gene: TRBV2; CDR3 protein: CASTGLGDTQYF; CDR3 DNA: TGTGCCAGCACGGGCCTCGGGGATACGCAGTATTTT
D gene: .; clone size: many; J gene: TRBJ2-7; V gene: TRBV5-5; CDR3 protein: CASSLPGTYEQYF; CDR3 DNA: TGTGCCAGCAGCTTGCCCGGGACCTACGAGCAGTACTTC
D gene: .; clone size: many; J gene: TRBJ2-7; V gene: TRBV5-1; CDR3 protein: CASSIRPGTSYEQYF; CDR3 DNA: TGCGCCAGCAGTATTCGCCCAGGGACCTCATACGAGCAGTACTTC
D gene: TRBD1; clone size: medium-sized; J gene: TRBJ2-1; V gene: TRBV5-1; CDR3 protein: CASSTPTGNGNEQFF; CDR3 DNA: TGCGCCAGCAGCACCCCGACAGGGAATGGGAATGAGCAGTTCTTC
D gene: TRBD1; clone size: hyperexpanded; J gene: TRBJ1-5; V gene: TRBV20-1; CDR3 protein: CSARRTGGGNQPQHF; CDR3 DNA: TGCAGTGCTAGAAGGACAGGGGGCGGCAATCAGCCCCAGCATTTT
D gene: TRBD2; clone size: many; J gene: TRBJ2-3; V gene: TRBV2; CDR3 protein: CASLPGGIVDTQYF; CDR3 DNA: TGTGCCAGCCTACCCGGGGGGATAGTTGATACGCAGTATTTT